Here is one T cell receptor beta chain with its context. The antigen is not known. The data originate from a study of identical twins. TCRdb itself ran the 5' RACE reads through MiXCR, one entry per CDR3 protein. The table has around 1.7 million distinct CDR3 sequences, roughly a third seen once; the top ten hold 0.27%. The V gene's germline CDR1 is ENHRY and CDR2 SYGVKD. J gave up 1 base and V 2 bases, and 5 bases lay outside the gene matches. This CDR3 is built from 16 residues. Study-wide results and caveats: Beta out-of-frame sequences showed weaker excess sharing between twins.

This sequence originates from a newborn girl in good health. Sequencing used cord blood. The V call is TRBV10-3, the J call TRBJ2-3; 8 positions match TRBD2. DNA for the CDR3: TGTGCCATCAGTGAGGGAGGAGCGGGGGGCACAGATACGCAGTATTTT. Translating gives CAISEGGAGGTDTQYF.